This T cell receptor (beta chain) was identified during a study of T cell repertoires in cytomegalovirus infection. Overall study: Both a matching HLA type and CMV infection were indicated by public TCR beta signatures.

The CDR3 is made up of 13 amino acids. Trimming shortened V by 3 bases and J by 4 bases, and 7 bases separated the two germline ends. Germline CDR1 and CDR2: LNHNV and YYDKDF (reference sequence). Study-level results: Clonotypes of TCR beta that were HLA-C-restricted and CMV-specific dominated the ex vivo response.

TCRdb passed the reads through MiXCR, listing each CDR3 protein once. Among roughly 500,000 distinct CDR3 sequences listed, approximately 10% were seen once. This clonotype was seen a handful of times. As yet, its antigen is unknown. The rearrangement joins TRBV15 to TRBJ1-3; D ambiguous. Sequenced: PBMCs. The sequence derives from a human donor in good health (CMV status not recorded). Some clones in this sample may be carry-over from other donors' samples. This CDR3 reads CATSRHSGNTIYF. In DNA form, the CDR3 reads TGTGCCACCAGCAGGCACAGCGGAAACACCATATATTTT.